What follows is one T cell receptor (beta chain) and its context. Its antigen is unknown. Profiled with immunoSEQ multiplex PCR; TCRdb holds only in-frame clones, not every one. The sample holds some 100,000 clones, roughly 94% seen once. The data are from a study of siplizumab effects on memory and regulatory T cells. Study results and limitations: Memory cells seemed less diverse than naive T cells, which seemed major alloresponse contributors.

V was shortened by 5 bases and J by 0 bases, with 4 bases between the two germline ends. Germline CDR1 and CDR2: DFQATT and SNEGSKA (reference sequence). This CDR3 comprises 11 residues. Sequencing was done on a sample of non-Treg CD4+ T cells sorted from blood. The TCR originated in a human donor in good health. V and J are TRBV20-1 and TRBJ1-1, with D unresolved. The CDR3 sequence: CSAYMNTEAFF. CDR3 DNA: TGCAGTGCTTACATGAACACTGAAGCTTTCTTT.